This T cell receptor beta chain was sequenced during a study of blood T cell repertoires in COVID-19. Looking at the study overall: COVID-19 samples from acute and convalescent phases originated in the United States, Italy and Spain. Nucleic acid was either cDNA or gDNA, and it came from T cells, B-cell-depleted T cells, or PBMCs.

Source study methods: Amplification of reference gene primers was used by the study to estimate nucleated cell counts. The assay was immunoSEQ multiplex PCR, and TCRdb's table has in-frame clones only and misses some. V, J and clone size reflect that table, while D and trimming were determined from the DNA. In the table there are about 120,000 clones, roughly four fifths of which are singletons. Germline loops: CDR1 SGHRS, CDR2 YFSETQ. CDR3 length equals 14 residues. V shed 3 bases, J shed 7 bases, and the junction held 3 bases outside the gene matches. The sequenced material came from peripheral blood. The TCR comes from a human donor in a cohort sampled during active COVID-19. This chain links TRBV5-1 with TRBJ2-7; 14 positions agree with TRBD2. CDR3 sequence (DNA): TGCGCCAGCAGCTCCGGGACTAGCGGGGGAGAGCAGTACTTC. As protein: CASSSGTSGGEQYF.